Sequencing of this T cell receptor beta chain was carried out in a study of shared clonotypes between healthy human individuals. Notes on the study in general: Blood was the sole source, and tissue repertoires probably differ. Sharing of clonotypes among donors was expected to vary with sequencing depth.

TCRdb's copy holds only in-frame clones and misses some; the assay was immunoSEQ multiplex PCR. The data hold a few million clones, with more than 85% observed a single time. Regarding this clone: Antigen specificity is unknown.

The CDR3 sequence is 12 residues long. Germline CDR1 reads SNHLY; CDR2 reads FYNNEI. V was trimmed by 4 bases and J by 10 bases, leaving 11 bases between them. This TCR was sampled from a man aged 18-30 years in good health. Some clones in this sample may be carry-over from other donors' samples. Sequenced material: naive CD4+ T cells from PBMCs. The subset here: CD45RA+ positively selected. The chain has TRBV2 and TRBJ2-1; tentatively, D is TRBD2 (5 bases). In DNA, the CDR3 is TGTGCCAGCAGTGGGCACCGGGAAGAGCAGTTCTTC. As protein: CASSGHREEQFF.